This T cell receptor beta chain originates from a study of low-dose radiotherapy and immunotherapy resistance in tumors. Across the study: One day before radiation and immunotherapy, intravenous cyclophosphamide 200 mg/m2 was administered, with this repeated every two weeks. Patients took aspirin (300 mg orally, daily) for four cycles beginning at cycle 1 day 1.

Primers used for first-strand cDNA, a TRAV- and TRBV-specific set, covered both alpha and beta chains. TCRs were amplified for around 20 PCR cycles with a constant-region primer and V-primer adapter. In vitro transcription served to amplify the mRNA that had been isolated. TCRdb fed the reads into MiXCR, producing one record per CDR3 protein. The data contain approximately 91,000 distinct CDR3 sequences, around 20% of them singletons. This clonotype has a count of ten or more. Germline lookup yields CDR1 SGHTS and CDR2 YDEGEE. The CDR3 has 14 residues. Trimming took 0 bases from V and 3 from J, leaving 10 bases between them. The time point is: after trial treatment. The treatment: LDRT plus nivolumab, ipilimumab, low-dose cyclophosphamide and aspirin (RACIN trial). Low-dose radiotherapy and low-dose cyclophosphamide, together with aspirin, ipilimumab and nivolumab, were given to donors.

The TCR comes from a female donor with ovarian cancer. The sequencing here drew on PBMCs, taken after low-dose radiotherapy plus immunotherapy. V is TRBV5-8 and J is TRBJ2-7, with a possible D match to TRBD1 (5 bases). CDR3 sequence (DNA): TGTGCCAGCAGCTTGGGCAGGGCGGACTACGAGCAGTACTTC. Translating gives CASSLGRADYEQYF.